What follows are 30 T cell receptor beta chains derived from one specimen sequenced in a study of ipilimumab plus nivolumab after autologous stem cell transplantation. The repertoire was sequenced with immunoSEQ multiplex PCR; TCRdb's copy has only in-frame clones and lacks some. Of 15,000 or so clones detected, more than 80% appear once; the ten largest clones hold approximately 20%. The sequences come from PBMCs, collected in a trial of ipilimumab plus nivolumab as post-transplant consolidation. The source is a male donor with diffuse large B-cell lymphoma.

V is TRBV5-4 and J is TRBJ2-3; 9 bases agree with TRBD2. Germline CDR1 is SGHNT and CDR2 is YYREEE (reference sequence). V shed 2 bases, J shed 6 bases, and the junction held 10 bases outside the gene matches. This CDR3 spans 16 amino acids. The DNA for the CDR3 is TGTGCCAGCAGCTTAGCGGGGGGCCTTAGGGAGGATACGCAGTATTTT. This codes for CASSLAGGLREDTQYF.

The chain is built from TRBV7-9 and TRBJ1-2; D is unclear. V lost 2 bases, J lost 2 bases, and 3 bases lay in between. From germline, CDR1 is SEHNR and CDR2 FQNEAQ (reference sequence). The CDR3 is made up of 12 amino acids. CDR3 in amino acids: CASSLYNYGYTF. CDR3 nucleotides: TGTGCCAGCAGCTTATACAACTATGGCTACACCTTC.

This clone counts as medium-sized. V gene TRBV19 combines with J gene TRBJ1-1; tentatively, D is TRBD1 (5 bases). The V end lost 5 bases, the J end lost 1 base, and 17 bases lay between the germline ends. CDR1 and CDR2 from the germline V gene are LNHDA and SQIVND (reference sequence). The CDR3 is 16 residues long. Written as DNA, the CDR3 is TGTGCCAGTAGTGCGGGTAGGGGATTTAGGAACACTGAAGCTTTCTTT. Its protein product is CASSAGRGFRNTEAFF.

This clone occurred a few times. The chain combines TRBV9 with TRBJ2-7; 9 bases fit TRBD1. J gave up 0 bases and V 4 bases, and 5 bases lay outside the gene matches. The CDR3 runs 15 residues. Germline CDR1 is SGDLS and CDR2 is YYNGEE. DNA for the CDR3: TGTGCCAGCAGCTTAGACAGGGGGAACTCCTACGAGCAGTACTTC. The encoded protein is CASSLDRGNSYEQYF.

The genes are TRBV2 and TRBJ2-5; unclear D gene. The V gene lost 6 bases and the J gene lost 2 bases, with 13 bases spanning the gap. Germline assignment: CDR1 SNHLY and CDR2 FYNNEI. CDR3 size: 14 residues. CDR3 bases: TGTGCCAGCAGAAACGGAAATTTTCAAGAGACCCAGTACTTC. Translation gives CASRNGNFQETQYF. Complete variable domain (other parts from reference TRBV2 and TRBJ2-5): EPEVTQTPSHQVTQMGQEVILRCVPISNHLYFYWYRQILGQKVEFLVSFYNNEISEKSEIFDDQFSVERPDGSNFTLKIRSTKLEDSAMYFCASRNGNFQETQYFGPGTRLLVL.

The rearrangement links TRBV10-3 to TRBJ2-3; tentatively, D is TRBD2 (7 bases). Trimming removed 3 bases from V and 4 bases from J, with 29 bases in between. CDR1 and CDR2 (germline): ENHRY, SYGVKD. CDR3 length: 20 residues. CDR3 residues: CAISDPSGLRNTGGPDTQYF. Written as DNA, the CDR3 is TGTGCCATCAGTGACCCTTCCGGGCTGAGGAACACGGGGGGCCCAGATACGCAGTATTTT.

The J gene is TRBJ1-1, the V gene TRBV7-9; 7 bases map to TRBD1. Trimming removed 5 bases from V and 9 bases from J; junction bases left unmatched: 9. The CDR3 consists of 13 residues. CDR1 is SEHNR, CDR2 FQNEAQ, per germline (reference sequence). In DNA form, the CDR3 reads TGTGCCAGCAGCGACCAACAGGGGTGGAAAGCTTTCTTT. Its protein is CASSDQQGWKAFF.

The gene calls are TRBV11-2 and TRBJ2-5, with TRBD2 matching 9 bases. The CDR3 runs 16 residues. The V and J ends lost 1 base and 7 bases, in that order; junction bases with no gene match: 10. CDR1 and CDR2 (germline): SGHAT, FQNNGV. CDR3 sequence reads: CASSLASASGVGTQYF. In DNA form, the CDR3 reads TGTGCCAGCAGCTTAGCATCCGCTAGCGGGGTGGGGACCCAGTACTTC.

Here the CDR3 reads CASSYSSAGEAFF. CDR3 DNA sequence: TGTGCCAGCAGTTACTCGTCGGCAGGGGAAGCTTTCTTT. The rearrangement joins TRBV6-5 to TRBJ1-1, with D tentatively TRBD1 (5 bases). Germline CDR1 reads MNHEY; CDR2 reads SVGAGI. V was cut by 0 bases and J by 8 bases, with 10 bases left in between. The length of the CDR3 is 13 residues.

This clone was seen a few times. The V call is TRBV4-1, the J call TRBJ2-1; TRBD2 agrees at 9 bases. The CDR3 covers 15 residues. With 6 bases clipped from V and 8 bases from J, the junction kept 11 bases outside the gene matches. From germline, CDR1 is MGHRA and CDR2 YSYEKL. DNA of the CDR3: TGCGCCAGCAGTCTGGACGCGGGGGGGTTCGATGAGCAGTTCTTC. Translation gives CASSLDAGGFDEQFF.

The CDR3 spells CASSPVESPSTDTQYF. CDR3 DNA sequence: TGTGCCAGCTCACCCGTAGAATCTCCTAGCACAGATACGCAGTATTTT. The chain combines TRBV18 with TRBJ2-3; D gene ambiguous. Per the germline V gene, CDR1 is KGHSH and CDR2 is LQKENI. Trimming cost V 3 bases and J 0 bases, with 13 bases left between them. The CDR3 consists of 16 residues. The full variable domain, in which reference TRBV18 and TRBJ2-3 provide the parts outside the CDR3, is NAGVMQNPRHLVRRRGQEARLRCSPMKGHSHVYWYRQLPEEGLKFMVYLQKENIIDESGMPKERFSAEFPKEGPSILRIQQVVRGDSAAYFCASSPVESPSTDTQYFGPGTRLTVL.

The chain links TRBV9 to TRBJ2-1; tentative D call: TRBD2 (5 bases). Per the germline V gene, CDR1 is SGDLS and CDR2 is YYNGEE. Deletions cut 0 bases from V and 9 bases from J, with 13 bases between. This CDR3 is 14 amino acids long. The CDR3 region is CASSVVAGGGEQFF. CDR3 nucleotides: TGTGCCAGCAGCGTAGTGGCGGGTGGCGGTGAGCAGTTCTTC.

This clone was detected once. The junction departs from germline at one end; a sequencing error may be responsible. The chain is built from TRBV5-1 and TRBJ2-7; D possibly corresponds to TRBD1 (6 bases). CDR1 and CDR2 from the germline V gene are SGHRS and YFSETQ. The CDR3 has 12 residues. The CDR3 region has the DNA TGTGCCAGCAGTGAACAGGGAAACGAGCAGTACTTC. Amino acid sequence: CASSEQGNEQYF.

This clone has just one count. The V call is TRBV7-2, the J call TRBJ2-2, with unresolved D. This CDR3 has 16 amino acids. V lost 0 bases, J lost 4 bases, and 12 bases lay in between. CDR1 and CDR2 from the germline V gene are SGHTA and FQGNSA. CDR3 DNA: TGTGCCAGCAGCTTAGCGGTGCCACGCTCCACCGGGGAGCTGTTTTTT. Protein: CASSLAVPRSTGELFF. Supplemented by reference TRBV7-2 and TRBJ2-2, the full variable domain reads GAGVSQSPSNKVTEKGKDVELRCDPISGHTALYWYRQSLGQGLEFLIYFQGNSAPDKSGLPSDRFSAERTGGSVSTLTIQRTQQEDSAVYLCASSLAVPRSTGELFFGEGSRLTVL.

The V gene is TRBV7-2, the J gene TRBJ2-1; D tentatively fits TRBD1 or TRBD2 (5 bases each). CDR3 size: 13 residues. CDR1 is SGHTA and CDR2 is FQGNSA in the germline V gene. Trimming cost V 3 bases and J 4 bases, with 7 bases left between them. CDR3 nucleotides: TGTGCCAGCAGCTTTGAGGGGTACAATGAGCAGTTCTTC. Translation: CASSFEGYNEQFF. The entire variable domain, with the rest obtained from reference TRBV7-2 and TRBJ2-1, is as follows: GAGVSQSPSNKVTEKGKDVELRCDPISGHTALYWYRQSLGQGLEFLIYFQGNSAPDKSGLPSDRFSAERTGGSVSTLTIQRTQQEDSAVYLCASSFEGYNEQFFGPGTRLTVL.

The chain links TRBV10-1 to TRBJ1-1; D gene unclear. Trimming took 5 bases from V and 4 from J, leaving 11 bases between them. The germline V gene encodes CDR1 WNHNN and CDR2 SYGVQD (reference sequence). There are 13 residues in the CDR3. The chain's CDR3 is CASSRPDGTEAFF. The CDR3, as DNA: TGCGCCAGCAGTAGGCCGGACGGCACTGAAGCTTTCTTT.

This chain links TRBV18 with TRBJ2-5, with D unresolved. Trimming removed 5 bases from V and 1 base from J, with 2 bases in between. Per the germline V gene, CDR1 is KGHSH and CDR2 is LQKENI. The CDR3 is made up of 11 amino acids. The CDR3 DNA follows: TGTGCCAGCTCATTCCAAGAGACCCAGTACTTC. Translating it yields CASSFQETQYF.

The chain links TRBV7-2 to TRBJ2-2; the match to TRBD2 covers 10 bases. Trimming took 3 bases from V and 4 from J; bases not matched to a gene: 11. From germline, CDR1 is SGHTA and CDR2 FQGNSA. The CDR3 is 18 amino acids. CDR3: CASSFPSGGGIFTGELFF. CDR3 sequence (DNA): TGTGCCAGCAGCTTCCCTAGCGGGGGCGGAATTTTCACCGGGGAGCTGTTTTTT.

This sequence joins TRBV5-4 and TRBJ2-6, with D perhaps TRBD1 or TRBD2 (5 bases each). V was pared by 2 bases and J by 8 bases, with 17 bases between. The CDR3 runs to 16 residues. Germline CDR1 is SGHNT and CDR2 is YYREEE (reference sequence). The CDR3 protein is CASSLHQGRPSNVLTF. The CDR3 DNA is TGTGCCAGCAGCTTACACCAGGGACGGCCCTCCAACGTCCTGACTTTC.

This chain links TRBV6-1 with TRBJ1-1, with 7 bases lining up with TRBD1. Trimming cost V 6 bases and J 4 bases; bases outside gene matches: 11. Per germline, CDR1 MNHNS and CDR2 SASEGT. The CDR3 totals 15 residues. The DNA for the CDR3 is TGTGCCAGCAGCCGCCTGACAGGGACTGGCACTGAAGCTTTCTTT. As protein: CASSRLTGTGTEAFF.

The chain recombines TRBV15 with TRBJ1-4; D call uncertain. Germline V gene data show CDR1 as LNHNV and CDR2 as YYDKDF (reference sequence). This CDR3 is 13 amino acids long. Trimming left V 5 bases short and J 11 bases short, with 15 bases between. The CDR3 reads CATSPDTPAKLFF. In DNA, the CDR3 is TGTGCCACCAGCCCAGATACGCCGGCGAAACTGTTTTTT.

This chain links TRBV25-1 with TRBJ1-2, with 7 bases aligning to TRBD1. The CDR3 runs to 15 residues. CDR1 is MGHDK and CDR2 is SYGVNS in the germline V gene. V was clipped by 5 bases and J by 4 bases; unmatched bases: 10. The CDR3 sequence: CASSISTRDSYGYTF. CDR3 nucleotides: TGTGCCAGCAGTATTTCTACCCGGGACAGCTATGGCTACACCTTC.

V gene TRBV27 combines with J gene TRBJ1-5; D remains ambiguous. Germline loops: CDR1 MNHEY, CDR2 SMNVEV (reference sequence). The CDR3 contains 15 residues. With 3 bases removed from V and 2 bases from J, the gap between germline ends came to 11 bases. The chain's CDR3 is CASSFYSGRNQPQHF. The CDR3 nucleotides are TGTGCCAGCAGTTTTTACAGTGGCCGCAATCAGCCCCAGCATTTT.

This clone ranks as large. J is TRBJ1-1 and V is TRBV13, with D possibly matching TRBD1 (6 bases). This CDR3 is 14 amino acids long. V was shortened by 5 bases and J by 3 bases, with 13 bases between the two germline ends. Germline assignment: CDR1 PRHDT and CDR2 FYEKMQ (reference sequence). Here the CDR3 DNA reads TGTGCCAGCAGCACCCGGGGGCTAGACACTGAAGCTTTCTTT. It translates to CASSTRGLDTEAFF.

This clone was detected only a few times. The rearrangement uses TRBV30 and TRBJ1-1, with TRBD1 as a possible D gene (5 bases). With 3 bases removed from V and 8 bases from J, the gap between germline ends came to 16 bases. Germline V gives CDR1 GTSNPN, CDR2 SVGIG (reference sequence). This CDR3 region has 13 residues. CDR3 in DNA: TGTGCCTGGAGGATCCTGAGGAGGGGCGAAGCTTTCTTT. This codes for CAWRILRRGEAFF. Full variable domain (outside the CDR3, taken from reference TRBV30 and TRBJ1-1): SQTIHQWPATLVQPVGSPLSLECTVEGTSNPNLYWYRQAAGRGLQLLFYSVGIGQISSEVPQNLSASRPQDRQFILSSKKLLLSDSGFYLCAWRILRRGEAFFGQGTRLTVV.

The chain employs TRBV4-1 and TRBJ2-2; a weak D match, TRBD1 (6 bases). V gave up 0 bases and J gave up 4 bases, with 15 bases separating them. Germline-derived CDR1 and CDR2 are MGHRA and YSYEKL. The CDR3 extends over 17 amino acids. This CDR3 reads CASSQDRVGAVTGELFF. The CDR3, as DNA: TGCGCCAGCAGCCAAGATCGAGTGGGGGCGGTCACCGGGGAGCTGTTTTTT.

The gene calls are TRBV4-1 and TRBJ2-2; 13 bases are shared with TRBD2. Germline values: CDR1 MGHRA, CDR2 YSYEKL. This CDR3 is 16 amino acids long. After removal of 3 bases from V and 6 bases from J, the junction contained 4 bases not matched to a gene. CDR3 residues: CASSHRTSGGAGELFF. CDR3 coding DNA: TGCGCCAGCAGCCATAGGACTAGCGGGGGAGCCGGGGAGCTGTTTTTT.

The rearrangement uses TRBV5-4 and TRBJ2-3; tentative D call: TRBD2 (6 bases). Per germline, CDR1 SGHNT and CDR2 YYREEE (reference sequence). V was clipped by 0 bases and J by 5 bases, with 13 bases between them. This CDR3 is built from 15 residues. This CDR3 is CASSLERARGDTQYF. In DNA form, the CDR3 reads TGTGCCAGCAGCTTGGAGCGGGCCCGCGGAGATACGCAGTATTTT.

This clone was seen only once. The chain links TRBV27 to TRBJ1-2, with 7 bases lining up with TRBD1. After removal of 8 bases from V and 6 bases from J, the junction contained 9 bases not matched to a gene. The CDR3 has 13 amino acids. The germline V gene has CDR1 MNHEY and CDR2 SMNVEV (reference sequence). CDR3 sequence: CASGNQGGHGYTF. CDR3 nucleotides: TGTGCCAGCGGAAACCAGGGGGGTCATGGCTACACCTTC.

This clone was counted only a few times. The CDR3 coding sequence is TGTGCCAGCAGTGAAGTTGGGTCCCAGCAAGAGACCCAGTACTTC. This translates into CASSEVGSQQETQYF. The genes are TRBV2 and TRBJ2-5; D unresolved. CDR3 size: 15 residues. Germline V gene lookup returns CDR1 SNHLY and CDR2 FYNNEI. V lost 1 base, J lost 2 bases, and 11 bases lay in between.